The T cell receptor beta chain described here comes from a study of shared clonotypes between healthy human individuals. Study-wide context: Donors consisted of two women and three men between 18 and 49. Notes on the study in general: Sample collection involved blood only; tissue repertoires are likely different. Among donors, clonotype sharing was expected to be affected by sequencing depth. At large depth, rarefaction still showed sorted-subset sequencing to be incomplete.

With respect to this clone: Antigen specificity is unknown.

Generated by immunoSEQ multiplex PCR, the TCRdb table keeps only in-frame clones and is missing some. Here the sample spans approximately 2.4 million clones, 95% being singletons. The ends were cut back, 1 base at V and 0 bases at J, with 10 bases in the middle. The CDR3 totals 15 residues. The germline V gene has CDR1 MNHEY and CDR2 SMNVEV (reference sequence). The chain couples TRBV27 to TRBJ2-7; TRBD2 might be the D (7 bases). The sample consisted of naive CD4+ T cells sorted from blood. The sample's subset: CD45RA+ positively selected. This TCR came from a man younger than 30 in good health. Here the CDR3 reads CASSLYGGPSYEQYF. The DNA for the CDR3 is TGTGCCAGCAGTTTATACGGGGGGCCCTCCTACGAGCAGTACTTC.